The T cell receptor beta chain described here comes from a study of T cells in Graves' hyperthyroidism and ophthalmopathy. The CDR3 covers 8 residues. From germline, CDR1 is MNHNS and CDR2 SASEGT. Trimming took off 5 bases at V and 16 bases at J, with 3 bases between the two ends. TCR beta CDR3 sequences were amplified from RNA transcripts. A set of HTBI primers served as the primers for a first-round RT-PCR of the TCR CDR3. One entry per CDR3 protein results from TCRdb running MiXCR on the multiplex PCR reads. The table has approximately 510,000 distinct CDR3 sequences, roughly 20% seen once. Regarding the study as a whole: Ophthalmopathy, which appeared later, was predicted by the model a median 6.5 months before onset.

The authors deemed Graves' hyperthyroidism stable absent ophthalmopathy progression within 18 months. On this clonotype itself: What it binds is not known.

This rearrangement joins TRBV6-1 to TRBJ1-6, with D hard to call. Sequencing used blood. This clonotype was obtained from a man aged 18 to 35 with Graves' hyperthyroidism. CDR3: CASSHLHF. The CDR3, as DNA: TGTGCCAGCAGTCATCTCCACTTT.